The rows below give T cell receptor beta chains drawn from one sample of a study of CD8 T cells in Susac syndrome. TCRdb reprocessed the immunoSEQ multiplex PCR reads via MiXCR and lists one record per CDR3 protein. The top ten clones hold approximately 0.09% of a sample with 120,000 to 150,000 distinct CDR3 sequences, 94% of them seen once. What was sequenced was CD4+ T cells from PBMCs. Receptors originate from a human donor in good health. CDR3s include the opening cysteine and the closing phenylalanine or tryptophan. Each record gives: CDR3 length, D gene, V gene, J gene, clone size, CDR3 DNA, CDR3 protein. D genes are given only for firm matches. Clone size is given for some rows only: seen once, a few or many times, or a class if the clone is expanded.

21	TRBD2	TRBV13	TRBJ2-4	-	TGTGCCAGCAGCCCTAGGGGGGGGACTAGCGGGAGTGGTTTGGCCAAAAACATTCAGTACTTC	CASSPRGGTSGSGLAKNIQYF
12	-	TRBV20-1	TRBJ2-7	-	TGCAGTGCACGGCGAGCTTCCTACGAGCAGTACTTC	CSARRASYEQYF
14	-	TRBV19	TRBJ1-1	-	TGTGCCAGTAGTAGGCAAGGGGATGGCACTGAAGCTTTCTTT	CASSRQGDGTEAFF
14	-	TRBV7-3	TRBJ2-7	-	TGTGCCAGCAGCTTAATGCGGACTTCCTACGAGCAGTACTTC	CASSLMRTSYEQYF
13	-	TRBV29-1	TRBJ2-7	once	TGCAGCGTTGCCTTATATAGGGGCTACGAGCAGTACTTC	CSVALYRGYEQYF
12	-	TRBV7-6	TRBJ1-4	-	TGTGCCAGCAGCTTGGCTGATGAAAAACTGTTTTTT	CASSLADEKLFF
15	-	TRBV27	TRBJ1-2	-	TGTGCCAGCAGTCCTCTCGGGGGGAGGGGCTATGGCTACACCTTC	CASSPLGGRGYGYTF
14	TRBD1	TRBV11-2	TRBJ1-1	-	TGTGCCAGCAGCCAAGGACAGGGCGTTCCCGAAGCTTTCTTT	CASSQGQGVPEAFF
16	-	TRBV6-1	TRBJ2-6	-	TGTGCCAGCAGCCGGGGACTGATCACTGGGGCCAACGTCCTGACTTTC	CASSRGLITGANVLTF
14	-	TRBV13	TRBJ2-1	-	TGTGCCAGCAAGGGGGTCAGCTCCTACAATGAGCAGTTCTTC	CASKGVSSYNEQFF
13	TRBD2	TRBV20-1	TRBJ2-7	-	TGCAGTGCTAGTGCGACTAGCTACTACGAGCAGTACTTC	CSASATSYYEQYF
15	-	TRBV6-5	TRBJ2-7	-	TGTGCCAGCAGTTACCCGCGTGCGGGAACCTACGAGCAGTACTTC	CASSYPRAGTYEQYF